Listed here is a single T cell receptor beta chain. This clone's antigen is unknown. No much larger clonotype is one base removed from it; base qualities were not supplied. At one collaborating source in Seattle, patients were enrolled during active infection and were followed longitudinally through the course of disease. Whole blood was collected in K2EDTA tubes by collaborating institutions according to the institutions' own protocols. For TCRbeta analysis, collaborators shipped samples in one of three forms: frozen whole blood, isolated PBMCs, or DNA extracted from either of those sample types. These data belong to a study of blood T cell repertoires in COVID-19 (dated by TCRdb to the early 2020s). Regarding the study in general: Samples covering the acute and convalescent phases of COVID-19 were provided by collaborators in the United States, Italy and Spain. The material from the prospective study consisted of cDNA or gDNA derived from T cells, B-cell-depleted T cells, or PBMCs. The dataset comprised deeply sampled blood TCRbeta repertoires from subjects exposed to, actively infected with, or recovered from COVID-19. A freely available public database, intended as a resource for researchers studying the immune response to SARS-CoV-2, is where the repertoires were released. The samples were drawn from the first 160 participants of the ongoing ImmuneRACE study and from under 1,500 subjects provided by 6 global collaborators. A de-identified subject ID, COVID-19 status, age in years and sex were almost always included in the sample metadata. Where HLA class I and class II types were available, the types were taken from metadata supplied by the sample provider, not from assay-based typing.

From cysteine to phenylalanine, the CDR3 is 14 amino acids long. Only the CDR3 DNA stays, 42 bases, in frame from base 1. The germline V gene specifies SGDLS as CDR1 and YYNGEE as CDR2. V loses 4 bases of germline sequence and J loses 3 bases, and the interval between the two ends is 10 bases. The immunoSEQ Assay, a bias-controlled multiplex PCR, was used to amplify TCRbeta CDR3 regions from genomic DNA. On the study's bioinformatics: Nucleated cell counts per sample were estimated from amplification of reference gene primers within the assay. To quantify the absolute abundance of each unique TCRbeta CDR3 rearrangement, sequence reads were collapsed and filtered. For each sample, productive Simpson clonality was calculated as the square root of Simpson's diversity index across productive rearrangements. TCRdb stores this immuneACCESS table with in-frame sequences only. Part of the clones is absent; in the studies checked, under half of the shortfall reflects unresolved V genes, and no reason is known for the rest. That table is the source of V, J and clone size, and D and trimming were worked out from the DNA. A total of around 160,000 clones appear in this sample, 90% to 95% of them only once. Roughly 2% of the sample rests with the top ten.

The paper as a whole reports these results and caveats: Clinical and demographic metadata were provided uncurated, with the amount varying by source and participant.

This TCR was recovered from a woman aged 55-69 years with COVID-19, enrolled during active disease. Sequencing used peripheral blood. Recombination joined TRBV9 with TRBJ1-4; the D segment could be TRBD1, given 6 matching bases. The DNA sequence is TGTGCCAGCAGCCCAGGGGACCCTAATGAAAAACTGTTTTTT. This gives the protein CASSPGDPNEKLFF.